The following is a T cell receptor beta chain sequence with its context. The method was immunoSEQ multiplex PCR; TCRdb's version includes in-frame clones alone and lacks a portion of them. The repertoire holds some 34,000 clones, with more than 70% as singletons. This CDR3 is built from 16 residues. V gave up 2 bases and J gave up 1 base; unmatched junction bases: 2. Germline CDR1 is MGHDK and CDR2 is SYGVNS. The sample originates from a study of OX40 agonist ivuxolimab in advanced cancers. Study summary: Patients were treated with intravenous ivuxolimab, dosed at 0.01 to 10 mg/kg and infused every 2 weeks. Patients were over 65% male with ages roughly 23 to 85, mean about 54.

The receptor was derived from an adult with an advanced solid tumor such as melanoma, head and neck, liver or kidney cancer. Material: CD4+ or CD8+ T cells sorted from blood, obtained in a trial of the OX40 agonist ivuxolimab. The J gene is TRBJ2-5, the V gene TRBV25-1, with 12 positions matching TRBD2. The CDR3 is CASSEGTSGFQETQYF. The CDR3 bases are TGTGCCAGCAGTGAAGGGACTAGCGGGTTCCAAGAGACCCAGTACTTC.